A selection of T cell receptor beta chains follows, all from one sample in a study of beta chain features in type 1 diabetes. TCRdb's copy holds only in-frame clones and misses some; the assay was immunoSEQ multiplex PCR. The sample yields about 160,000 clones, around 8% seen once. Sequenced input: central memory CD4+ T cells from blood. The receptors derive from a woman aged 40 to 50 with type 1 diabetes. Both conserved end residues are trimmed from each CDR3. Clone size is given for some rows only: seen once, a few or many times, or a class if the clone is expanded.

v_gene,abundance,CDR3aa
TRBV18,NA,ASSPTPTGKNGANVLT
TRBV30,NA,AWSGGDRDYEQY
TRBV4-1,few,ASSPREVPTGELF
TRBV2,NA,ASSESGRVLAGELF
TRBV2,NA,ASSGTGNQPQH
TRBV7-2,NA,ASSSRQGNTIY
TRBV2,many,ASSSGLGELF
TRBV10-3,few,AINVDITGEQY
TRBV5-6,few,ASSLTQGWTGELF
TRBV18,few,ASSPPRGETQY
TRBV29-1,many,SGQVNEQF
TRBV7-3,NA,ASSLTRDNNEQF
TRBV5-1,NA,ASSPDSNQPQH
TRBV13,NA,ASSFSGDYGYT
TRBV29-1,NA,SVEGGANNEQF
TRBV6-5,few,ASSYSGSYNSPLH
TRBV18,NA,ASSPDGVGTGLNTEAF
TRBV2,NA,ASSGTSGRGVDEQF
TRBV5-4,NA,ASSLRGSSIHEQY
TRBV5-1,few,ASSLGQGGTDTQY
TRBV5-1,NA,ASSFDRQTDTQY
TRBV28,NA,ASRLTGTGGYT
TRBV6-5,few,ASSRGRTGNQPQH
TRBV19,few,ASSIGEEQPQH
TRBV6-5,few,ASRVRETQY
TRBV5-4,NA,ASSLAGTGKSEQF
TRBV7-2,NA,ASSSGYYEQY
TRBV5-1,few,ASSLAVVGGSTDTQY
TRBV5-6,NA,ASSLALSRSVDEQF
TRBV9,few,ASSQGGARGSYNEQF
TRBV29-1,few,SVEGLGDGYT
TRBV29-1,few,SVGAGQGGPTEAF
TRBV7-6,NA,ASSSSVFNEQF
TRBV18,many,ASSSYRGETQY
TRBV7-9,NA,ASSLVASNEQF
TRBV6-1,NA,ASSQGGAAKNIQY
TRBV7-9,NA,ASSLGQLGNNQPQH
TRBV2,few,ASSARLQTYNEQF
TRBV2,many,ASTRTGQGAAGANVLT
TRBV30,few,AWSKLAVDYNEQF
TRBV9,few,ASSPRDRDNSPLH
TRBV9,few,ASSSSEGNQPQH
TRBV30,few,ASRVRAGANVLT
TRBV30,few,AWRRAGRFDTEAF
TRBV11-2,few,ASSPINEGTIQY
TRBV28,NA,ASRSGGTEAF
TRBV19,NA,ASSIRLASYNEQF